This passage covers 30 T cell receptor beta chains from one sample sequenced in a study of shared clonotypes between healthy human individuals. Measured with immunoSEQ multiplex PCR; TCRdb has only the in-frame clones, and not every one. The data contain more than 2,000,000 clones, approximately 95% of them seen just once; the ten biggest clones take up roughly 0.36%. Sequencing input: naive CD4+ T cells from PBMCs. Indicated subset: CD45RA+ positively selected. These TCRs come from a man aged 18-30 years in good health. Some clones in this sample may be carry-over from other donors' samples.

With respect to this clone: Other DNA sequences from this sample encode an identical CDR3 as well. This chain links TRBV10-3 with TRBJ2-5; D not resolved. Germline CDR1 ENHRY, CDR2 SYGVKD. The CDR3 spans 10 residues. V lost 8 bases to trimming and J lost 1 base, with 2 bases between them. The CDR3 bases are TGTGCCATCGGCCAAGAGACCCAGTACTTC. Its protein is CAIGQETQYF.

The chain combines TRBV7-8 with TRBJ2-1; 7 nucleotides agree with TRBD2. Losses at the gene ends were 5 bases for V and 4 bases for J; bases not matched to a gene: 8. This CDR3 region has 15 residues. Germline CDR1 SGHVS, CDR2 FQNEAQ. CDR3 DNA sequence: TGTGCCAGCAGCGTGGGAGGGTGGCTTTACAATGAGCAGTTCTTC. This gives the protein CASSVGGWLYNEQFF.

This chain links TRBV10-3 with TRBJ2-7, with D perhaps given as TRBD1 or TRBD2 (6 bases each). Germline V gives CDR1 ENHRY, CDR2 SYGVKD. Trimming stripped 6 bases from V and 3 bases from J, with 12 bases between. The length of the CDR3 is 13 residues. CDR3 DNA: TGTGCCATCAGCGGGGGACAATTCTACGAGCAGTACTTC. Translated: CAISGGQFYEQYF.

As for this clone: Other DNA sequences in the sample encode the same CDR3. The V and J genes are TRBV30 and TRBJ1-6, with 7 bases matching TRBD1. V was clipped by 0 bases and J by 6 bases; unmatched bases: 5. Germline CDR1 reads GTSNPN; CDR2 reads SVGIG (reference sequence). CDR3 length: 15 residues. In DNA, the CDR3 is TGTGCCTGGAGTGTACGGGGGACAGCTAATTCACCCCTCCACTTT. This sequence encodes CAWSVRGTANSPLHF.

Written as DNA, the CDR3 is TGTGCCAGCAGCTTAACTAGCGGGACAGGGGCAGATACGCAGTATTTT. It translates to CASSLTSGTGADTQYF. This rearrangement joins TRBV7-3 to TRBJ2-3, with TRBD1 matching over 10 bases. The germline CDR1 and CDR2 sequences are SGHTA and FQGTGA. With 0 bases clipped from V and 4 bases from J, the junction kept 4 bases outside the gene matches. The CDR3 has 16 residues.

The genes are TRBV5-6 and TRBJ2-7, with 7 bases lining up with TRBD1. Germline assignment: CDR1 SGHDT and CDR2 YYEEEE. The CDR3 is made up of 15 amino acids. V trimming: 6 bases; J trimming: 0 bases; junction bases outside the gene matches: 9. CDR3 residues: CASTEQGRGSYEQYF. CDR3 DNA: TGTGCCAGCACTGAACAGGGGCGAGGCTCCTACGAGCAGTACTTC.

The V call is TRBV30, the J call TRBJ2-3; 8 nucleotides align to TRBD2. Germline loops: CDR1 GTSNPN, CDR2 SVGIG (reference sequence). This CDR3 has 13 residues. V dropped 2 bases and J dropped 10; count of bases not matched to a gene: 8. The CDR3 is CAWSTLAGRAQYF. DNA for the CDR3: TGTGCCTGGAGTACCTTAGCGGGAAGGGCGCAGTATTTT.

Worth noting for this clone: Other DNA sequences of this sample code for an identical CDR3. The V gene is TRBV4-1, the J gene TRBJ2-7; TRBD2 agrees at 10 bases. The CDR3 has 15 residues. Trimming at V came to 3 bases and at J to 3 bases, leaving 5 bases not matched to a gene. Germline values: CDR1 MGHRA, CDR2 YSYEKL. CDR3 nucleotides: TGCGCCAGCAGCCAGCCCACTAGCGGGGACTACGAGCAGTACTTC. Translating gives CASSQPTSGDYEQYF.

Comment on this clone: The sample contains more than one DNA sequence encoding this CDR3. CDR3 DNA: TGTGCCAGCAGCTTAGAGGCTGGCGGGAATGAGCAGTTCTTC. Its protein is CASSLEAGGNEQFF. The rearrangement uses TRBV11-3 and TRBJ2-1; a weak D match, TRBD2 (5 bases). The V gene lost 0 bases and the J gene lost 7 bases, with 10 bases spanning the gap. The CDR3 consists of 14 residues. Germline V gives CDR1 SGHNT, CDR2 YENEEA.

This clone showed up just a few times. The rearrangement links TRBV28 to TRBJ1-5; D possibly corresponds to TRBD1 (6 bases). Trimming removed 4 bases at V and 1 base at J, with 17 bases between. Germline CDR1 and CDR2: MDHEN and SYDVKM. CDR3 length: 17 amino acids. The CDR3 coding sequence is TGTGCCAGCAGTTCCCGGACAGCGAATCCGAGCAATCAGCCCCAGCATTTT. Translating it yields CASSSRTANPSNQPQHF.

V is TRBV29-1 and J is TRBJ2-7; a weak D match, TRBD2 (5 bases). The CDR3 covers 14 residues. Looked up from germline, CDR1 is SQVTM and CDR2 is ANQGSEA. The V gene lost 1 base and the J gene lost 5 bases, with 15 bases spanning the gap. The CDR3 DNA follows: TGCAGCGTTGAAGCAGGACTGGGATTGAACGAGCAGTACTTC. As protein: CSVEAGLGLNEQYF.

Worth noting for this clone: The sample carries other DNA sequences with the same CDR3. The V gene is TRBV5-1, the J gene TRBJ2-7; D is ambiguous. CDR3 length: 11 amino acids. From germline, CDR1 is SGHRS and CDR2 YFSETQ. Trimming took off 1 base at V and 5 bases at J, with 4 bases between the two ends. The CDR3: CASSLQNEQYF. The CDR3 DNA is TGCGCCAGCAGCTTGCAGAACGAGCAGTACTTC.

CDR3 nucleotides: TGTGCCTGGAGGCTACAGGGGGCGCTGAATTCACCCCTCCACTTT. Amino acid sequence: CAWRLQGALNSPLHF. The chain is built from TRBV30 and TRBJ1-6; TRBD1 matches 9 bases. The CDR3 contains 15 residues. V lost 3 bases, J lost 7 bases, and 7 bases stayed unmatched. Germline V gene data show CDR1 as GTSNPN and CDR2 as SVGIG (reference sequence).

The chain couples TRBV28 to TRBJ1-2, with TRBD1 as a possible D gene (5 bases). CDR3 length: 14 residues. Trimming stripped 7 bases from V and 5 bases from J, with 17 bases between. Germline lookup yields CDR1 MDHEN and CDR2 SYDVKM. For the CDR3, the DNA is TGTGCCAGCAACGGAGGGGATTTAGTGTATGGCTACACCTTC. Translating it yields CASNGGDLVYGYTF.

CDR3 in amino acids: CASSLVDEQYF. In DNA form, the CDR3 reads TGTGCCAGCAGTTTGGTTGACGAGCAGTACTTC. The V call is TRBV6-6, the J call TRBJ2-7; no reliable D call. The CDR3 consists of 11 residues. Per the germline V gene, CDR1 is MNHNY and CDR2 is SVGAGI (reference sequence). Trimming stripped 4 bases from V and 5 bases from J, with 6 bases between.

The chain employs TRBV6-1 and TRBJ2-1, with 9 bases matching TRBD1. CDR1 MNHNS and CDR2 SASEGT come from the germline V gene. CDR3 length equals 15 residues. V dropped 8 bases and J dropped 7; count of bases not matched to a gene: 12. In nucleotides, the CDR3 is TGTGCCAGCGACCACCGGGACAGGGTTTGGAATGAGCAGTTCTTC. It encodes CASDHRDRVWNEQFF.

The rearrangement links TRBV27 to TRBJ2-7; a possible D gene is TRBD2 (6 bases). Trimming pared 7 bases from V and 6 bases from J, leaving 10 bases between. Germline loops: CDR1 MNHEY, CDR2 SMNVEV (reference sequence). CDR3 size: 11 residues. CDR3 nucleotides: TGTGCCAGCACGTCGGGGGTCGAGCAGTACTTC. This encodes CASTSGVEQYF.

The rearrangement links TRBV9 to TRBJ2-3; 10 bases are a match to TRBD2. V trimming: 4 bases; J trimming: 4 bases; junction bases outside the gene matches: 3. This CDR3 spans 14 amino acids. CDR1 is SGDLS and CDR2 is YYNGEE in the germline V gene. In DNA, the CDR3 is TGTGCCAGCAGCTCTAGCGGGAGCGCAGATACGCAGTATTTT. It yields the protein CASSSSGSADTQYF.

The CDR3 protein is CASSPRLSSYEQYF. The DNA of the CDR3 is TGTGCCAGCAGCCCAAGGTTAAGCTCCTACGAGCAGTACTTC. The V call is TRBV6-6, the J call TRBJ2-7; D is undetermined. This CDR3 is 14 amino acids long. Trimming left V 6 bases short and J 0 bases short, with 12 bases between. Germline values: CDR1 MNHNY, CDR2 SVGAGI (reference sequence).

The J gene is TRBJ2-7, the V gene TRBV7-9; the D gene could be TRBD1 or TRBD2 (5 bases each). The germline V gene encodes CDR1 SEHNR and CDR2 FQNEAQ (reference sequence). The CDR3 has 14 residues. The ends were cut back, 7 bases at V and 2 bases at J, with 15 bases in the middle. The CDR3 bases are TGTGCCAGCAAAGGGACCGACTCTCCCTACGAGCAGTACTTC. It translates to CASKGTDSPYEQYF.

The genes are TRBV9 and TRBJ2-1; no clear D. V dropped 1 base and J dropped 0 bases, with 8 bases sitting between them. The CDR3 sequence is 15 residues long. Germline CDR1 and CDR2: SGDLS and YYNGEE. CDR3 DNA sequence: TGTGCCAGCAGCGTAATGTCGAGCTCCTACAATGAGCAGTTCTTC. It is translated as CASSVMSSSYNEQFF.

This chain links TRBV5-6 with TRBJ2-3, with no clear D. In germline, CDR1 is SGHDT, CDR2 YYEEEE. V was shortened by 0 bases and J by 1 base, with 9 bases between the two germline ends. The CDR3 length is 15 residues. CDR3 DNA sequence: TGTGCCAGCAGCTTGGCGCTCTCCGGCACAGATACGCAGTATTTT. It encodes CASSLALSGTDTQYF.

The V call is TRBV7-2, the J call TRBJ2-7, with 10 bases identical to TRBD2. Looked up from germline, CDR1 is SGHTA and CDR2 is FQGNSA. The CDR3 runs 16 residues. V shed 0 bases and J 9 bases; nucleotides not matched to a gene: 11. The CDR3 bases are TGTGCCAGCAGCTTAGCTTTCGCTAGCGGGGGTGGGCGGCAGTACTTC. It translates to CASSLAFASGGGRQYF.

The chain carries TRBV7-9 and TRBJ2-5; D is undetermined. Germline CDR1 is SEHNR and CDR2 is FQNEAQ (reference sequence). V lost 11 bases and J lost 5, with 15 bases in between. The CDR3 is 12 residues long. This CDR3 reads CAGQDPGETQYF. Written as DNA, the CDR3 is TGTGCCGGGCAAGACCCCGGGGAGACCCAGTACTTC.

The CDR3: CATRGPGNTGELFF. CDR3 coding DNA: TGTGCCACCCGGGGACCTGGGAACACCGGGGAGCTGTTTTTT. The chain is built from TRBV6-5 and TRBJ2-2, with D perhaps TRBD1 or TRBD2 (5 bases each). The V end lost 10 bases, the J end lost 1 base, and 13 bases lay between the germline ends. From germline, CDR1 is MNHEY and CDR2 SVGAGI. The CDR3 consists of 14 residues.

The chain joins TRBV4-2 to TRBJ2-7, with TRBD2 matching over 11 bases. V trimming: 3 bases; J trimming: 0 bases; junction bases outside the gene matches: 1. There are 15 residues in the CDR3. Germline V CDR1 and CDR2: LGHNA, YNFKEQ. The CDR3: CASSHGTSGSYEQYF. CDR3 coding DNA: TGTGCCAGCAGCCATGGGACTAGCGGCTCCTACGAGCAGTACTTC.

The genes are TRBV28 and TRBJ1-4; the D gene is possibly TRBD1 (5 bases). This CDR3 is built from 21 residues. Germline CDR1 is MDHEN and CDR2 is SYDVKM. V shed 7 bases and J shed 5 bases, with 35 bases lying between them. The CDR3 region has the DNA TGTGCCAGCAATCACCTCCCGATTACTTCGGGCGGACGAGGGGCAAATGAAAAACTGTTTTTT. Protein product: CASNHLPITSGGRGANEKLFF.

CDR3 protein: CASSLGGGRARGNEQFF. CDR3 DNA sequence: TGTGCCAGCAGCTTAGGCGGCGGGAGGGCCCGGGGCAATGAGCAGTTCTTC. The genes are TRBV7-9 and TRBJ2-1; 9 bases match TRBD2. V was pared by 1 base and J by 6 bases, with 10 bases of the junction left unmatched. The germline V gene encodes CDR1 SEHNR and CDR2 FQNEAQ (reference sequence). This CDR3 is built from 17 residues.

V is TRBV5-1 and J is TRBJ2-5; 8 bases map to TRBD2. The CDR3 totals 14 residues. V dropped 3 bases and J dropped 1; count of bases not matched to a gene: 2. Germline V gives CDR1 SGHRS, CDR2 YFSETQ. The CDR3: CASSWTSRQETQYF. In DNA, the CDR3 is TGCGCCAGCAGCTGGACTAGCCGCCAAGAGACCCAGTACTTC.

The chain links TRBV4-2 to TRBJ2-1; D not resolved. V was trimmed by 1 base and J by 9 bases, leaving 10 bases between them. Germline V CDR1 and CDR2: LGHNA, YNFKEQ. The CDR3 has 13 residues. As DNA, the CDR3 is TGTGCCAGCAGCCAAGGAGCGAAGCCTGAGCAGTTCTTC. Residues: CASSQGAKPEQFF.